This T cell receptor beta chain was documented in a study of metastatic and nonmetastatic thyroid tumors. Overall study context: Repertoires from blood and tumor or nodule tissue of malignant and benign thyroid patients were compared.

Not a single patient had been given any form of treatment at any point before undergoing thyroid surgery. Looked up from germline, CDR1 is GTSNPN and CDR2 is SVGIG (reference sequence). With 7 bases removed from V and 7 bases from J, the gap between germline ends came to 14 bases. The CDR3 loop spans 11 amino acids. TCRdb reprocessed the PCR reads via MiXCR. The sample includes about 20,000 clones, about 11% of them seen just once. Input material: blood. This sequence joins TRBV30 and TRBJ2-7; D could derive from TRBD1 or TRBD2 (5 bases each). This clonotype was obtained from a female donor with papillary thyroid cancer or a benign thyroid nodule (not recorded which). Some clones in this sample may be carry-over from other donors' samples. This CDR3 is CAYLGVREQYF. CDR3 in DNA: TGTGCCTACTTGGGGGTTCGGGAGCAGTACTTC.